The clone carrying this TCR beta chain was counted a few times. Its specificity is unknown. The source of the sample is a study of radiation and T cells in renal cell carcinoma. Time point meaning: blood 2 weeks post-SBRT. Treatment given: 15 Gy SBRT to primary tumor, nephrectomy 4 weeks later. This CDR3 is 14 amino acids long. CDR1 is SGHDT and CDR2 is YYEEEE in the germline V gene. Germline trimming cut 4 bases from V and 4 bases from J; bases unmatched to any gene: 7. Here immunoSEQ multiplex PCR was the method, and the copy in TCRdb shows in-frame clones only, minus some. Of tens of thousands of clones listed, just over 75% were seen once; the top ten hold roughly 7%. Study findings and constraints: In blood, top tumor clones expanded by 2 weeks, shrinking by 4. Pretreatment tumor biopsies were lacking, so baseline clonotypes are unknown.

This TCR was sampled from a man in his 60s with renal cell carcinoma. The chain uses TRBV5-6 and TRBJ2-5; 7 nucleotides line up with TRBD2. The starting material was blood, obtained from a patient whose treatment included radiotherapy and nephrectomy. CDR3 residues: CASSRRPGGETQYF. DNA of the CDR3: TGTGCCAGCAGCCGTAGGCCGGGGGGAGAGACCCAGTACTTC.